This entry is about one T cell receptor (beta chain). This clonotype was observed at least ten times. It has no known antigen specificity. The input lacks base qualities; no much larger clone sits a single base away. The protocol used for the library was single-cell sequencing. The reads were generated on an Illumina NovaSeq 6000. The BD Rhapsody Targeted mRNA and AbSeq Reagent Kit, in a microwell format, was used for cell capture and library preparation. Libraries were prepared to cover TCR, sample tags, AbSeq, and targeted mRNA from the Human T-Cell Expression Panel plus custom TOX and TOX2 primers. An Illumina NovaSeq was used to sequence the libraries. The source study handled its data this way. The analysis covered 10468 cells in total, of which 7,000 to 8,500 were CD8 T cells and about 4,500 were CD8 T cells with an identifiable TCR CDR3. On the Seven Bridges Genomics platform, raw data were run through the BD Rhapsody Targeted Analysis Pipeline with V(D)J processing. SeqGeq 1.6.0 was used for quality control, Sample Tag demultiplexing with Lex-BDSMK, clone identification with VDJ Explorer, and Seurat clustering. A clone was considered non-expanded if it made up <1% of CD8 T cells, and considered a clonal expansion if it made up >2.5% of the sample. TCRdb redid the processing of the public reads, applying fastp at Q25 and MiXCR, and retained in-frame beta chains. For every CDR3 protein sequence, its rows merge into one entry that carries the most common genes and DNA. TCRdb, rather than the study authors, made the V and J calls. Within this sample are tens of thousands of distinct CDR3 sequences, with approximately 40% of them counted one time only. Under 30% of the sample is in the top ten clones.

This sample was included in a study of immune aging and cytomegalovirus after organ transplant (dated by TCRdb to the early 2020s). General notes on the study: Every transplant recipient was given three-drug immunosuppression consisting of prednisone, tacrolimus, and mycophenolate.

The trim is 0 bases for V and 2 bases for J, with a gap of 8 bases between the germline ends. For CDR1 and CDR2, the germline V gene lists SGDLS and YYNGEE. There are 14 amino acids in the CDR3, from cysteine to phenylalanine inclusive. The read is trimmed to its CDR3 DNA, 42 bases read in frame from base 1. Overall results and qualifications from the work: Since the sequencing data did not include a CD57 measurement, a conservative gene-based definition of aging was used in its place. TEMRA cells made up a larger share of large clones, and the seven largest clones (roughly 1,900 cells) gained aged and TEMRA cells while losing TCM cells. Post-transplant increases in aged-phenotype cells were observed regardless of clone size, following viremia and occurring earlier in large clones (days 200-264) than in small clones.

The time point label on this specimen signifies: five sample-tagged time points from pre-transplant (day -1) to day 368 post-transplant, pooled. PBMC were thawed and then stimulated for 12 hours with a CMV IE-1 overlapping peptide library, with no transport inhibitors added. After thawing, cells rested overnight before stimulation in R10 medium with CD28/CD49d costimulation. The IE-1 peptide library was made up of 15-amino-acid peptides with 11-amino-acid overlaps. Samples from each time point were barcoded using BD Single-Cell Multiplexing Kit Sample Tags, then pooled and stained with oligo-conjugated anti-CD45RA and sorting antibodies. A BD FACSAria III was used to sort CMV-responsive CD8+CD137+ and CD4+CD154+ T cells at 4-way purity. Blood samples were drawn into EDTA vacutainers and processed by Ficoll gradient within 1-24 hours.

The specimen comprised CMV peptide-activated CD4+ and CD8+ T cells sorted from blood, sampled at five time points, pooled. The cell subset or site label of this sample denotes: sorted CD8+CD137+ and CD4+CD154+ T cells after 12 to 13 h CMV IE-1 peptide stimulation. This receptor chain uses TRBV9 and TRBJ2-5; the D region possibly corresponds to TRBD1 (5 bases align). This TCR was sampled from a female donor who had a heart transplant and CMV viremia. In nucleotides, the sequence is TGTGCCAGCAGCGTAGGCAGGGCGCAAGAGACCCAGTACTTC. Its protein is CASSVGRAQETQYF. Joined to the reference TRBV9 and TRBJ2-5 proteins, this CDR3 gives the full variable domain: DSGVTQTPKHLITATGQRVTLRCSPRSGDLSVYWYQQSLDQGLQFLIQYYNGEERAKGNILERFSAQQFPDLHSELNLSSLELGDSALYFCASSVGRAQETQYFGPGTRLLVL.